Included here is one T cell receptor (beta chain) sequence, with context. Trimming removed 6 bases from V and 1 base from J, with 19 bases in between. Germline CDR1 is SNHLY and CDR2 is FYNNEI. The CDR3 has 17 amino acids. The Seattle site enrolled patients during active infection and followed them longitudinally. The data belong to a study of blood T cell repertoires in COVID-19. The overall study: Samples taken during acute and convalescent COVID-19 were collected in the United States, Italy and Spain. Sources were T cells, B-cell-depleted T cells, or PBMCs; the material itself was cDNA or gDNA.

TCRdb's copy holds only in-frame clones and misses some; the assay was immunoSEQ multiplex PCR. The sample contains approximately 210,000 clones, about 80% of which appear only once. This receptor was obtained from a woman older than 75 with COVID-19, enrolled during active disease. Sequenced sample: peripheral blood. The V gene is TRBV2, the J gene TRBJ1-3; TRBD1 is a possible D gene (5 bases). The CDR3 DNA sequence: TGTGCCAGCAGGCCCCACCAGGGTCTACCATCTGGAAACACCATATATTTT. This encodes CASRPHQGLPSGNTIYF.